Below, 23 T cell receptor beta chains from the same sample are listed, as sequenced in a study of Graves' ophthalmopathy and Graves' hyperthyroidism. Amplification of TCR beta CDR3 regions used RNA transcripts. HTBI-primed first-round RT-PCR preceded second-round multiplex PCR. Each CDR3 protein gets one entry after TCRdb re-called the multiplex PCR reads with MiXCR. The data show approximately 210,000 distinct CDR3 sequences, under 30% seen once. The specimen was peripheral blood. These receptors all come from a man aged 50 or older with Graves' ophthalmopathy.

V gene TRBV12-3 or TRBV12-4 combines with J gene TRBJ1-5; D gene uncertain. The CDR3 covers 12 residues. Trimming cost V 5 bases and J 7 bases, with 9 bases left between them. The chain's CDR3 is CASSMGGQPQHF. In DNA form, the CDR3 reads TGTGCCAGCAGTATGGGCGGGCAGCCCCAGCATTTT.

The rearrangement uses TRBV10-2 and TRBJ2-7; D is possibly TRBD2 (6 bases). This CDR3 spans 14 amino acids. V was clipped by 5 bases and J by 2 bases, with 13 bases between them. Per the germline V gene, CDR1 is WSHSY and CDR2 is SAAADI. For the CDR3, the DNA is TGCGCCAGCAGTCAGACTAGAGGGACCTACGAGCAGTACTTC. Its translation is CASSQTRGTYEQYF.

This clonotype occurred many times. The chain links TRBV6-5 to TRBJ2-7; 10 positions match TRBD2. This CDR3 has 14 amino acids. V was pared by 4 bases and J by 4 bases, with 4 bases of the junction left unmatched. The V gene's germline CDR1 is MNHEY and CDR2 SVGAGI. In DNA form, the CDR3 reads TGTGCCAGCAGTTCTAGCGGGAGAAGTTACGAGCAGTACTTC. Translation gives CASSSSGRSYEQYF.

This clonotype was counted many times. This chain joins TRBV11-2 and TRBJ1-1; D is unclear. V was clipped by 0 bases and J by 4 bases, with 9 bases between them. Germline loops: CDR1 SGHAT, CDR2 FQNNGV. CDR3 length: 14 residues. This CDR3 reads CASSLDPGSTEAFF. Here the CDR3 DNA reads TGTGCCAGCAGCTTAGATCCGGGGAGCACTGAAGCTTTCTTT.

This clonotype has ten or more counts. The V gene is TRBV11-2, the J gene TRBJ2-7; D may match TRBD1 or TRBD2 (6 bases each). Trimming pared 6 bases from V and 6 bases from J, leaving 18 bases between. Germline CDR1 and CDR2: SGHAT and FQNNGV. The CDR3 covers 14 residues. DNA for the CDR3: TGTGCCAGCAGGCCGACAGCCGGGGGCATCGAGCAGTACTTC. It translates to CASRPTAGGIEQYF.

This clonotype was detected many times. The genes are TRBV7-2 and TRBJ2-7; D not certain. The CDR3 length is 11 residues. CDR1 and CDR2 from the germline V gene are SGHTA and FQGNSA. V lost 5 bases and J 2 bases, leaving 4 bases between the germline ends. The CDR3 DNA reads TGTGCCAGCAGCAACACCTACGAGCAGTACTTC. It encodes CASSNTYEQYF.

This clonotype showed up just once. V and J are TRBV28 and TRBJ2-7, with 7 bases identical to TRBD1. CDR1 MDHEN and CDR2 SYDVKM come from the germline V gene. This CDR3 has 18 residues. Trimming removed 9 bases from V and 3 bases from J; junction bases left unmatched: 23. The CDR3 coding sequence is TGTGCCAGGATGGGGCGTCCCCTCCCGGGACAGACCATCTACGAGCAGTACTTC. Residues: CARMGRPLPGQTIYEQYF.

The V gene is TRBV28, the J gene TRBJ2-7, with 7 bases aligning to TRBD2. The CDR3 has 13 residues. The V and J ends lost 2 bases and 7 bases, in that order; junction bases with no gene match: 5. CDR1 is MDHEN and CDR2 is SYDVKM in the germline V gene. The CDR3 loop reads CASSLRTSGEQYF. In DNA form, the CDR3 reads TGTGCCAGCAGTTTACGGACTAGTGGGGAGCAGTACTTC.

This clonotype was detected once. This chain uses TRBV7-8 with TRBJ2-7, with 10 bases matching TRBD1. The germline CDR1 and CDR2 sequences are SGHVS and FQNEAQ. V was clipped by 4 bases and J by 9 bases; unmatched bases: 15. This CDR3 has 16 residues. The CDR3 spells CASSWAGTGVWFRQYF. The CDR3 DNA reads as TGTGCCAGCAGCTGGGCCGGGACAGGGGTTTGGTTCAGGCAGTACTTC.

The chain uses TRBV12-3 or TRBV12-4 and TRBJ2-7, with D uncertain. V lost 5 bases, J lost 3 bases, and 17 bases lay in between. The length of the CDR3 is 15 residues. CDR3: CASSVSLRRDYEQYF. For the CDR3, the DNA is TGTGCCAGCAGTGTTTCCCTCCGACGTGACTACGAGCAGTACTTC.

This clonotype was detected many times. The gene calls are TRBV7-2 and TRBJ2-7, with 9 bases aligning to TRBD1. Germline loops: CDR1 SGHTA, CDR2 FQGNSA. CDR3 size: 15 residues. The trim removed 2 bases at V and 3 bases at J, leaving 5 bases unmatched. In nucleotides, the CDR3 is TGTGCCAGCAGCTTATGGGACAGGGAGATCTACGAGCAGTACTTC. This sequence encodes CASSLWDREIYEQYF.

J is TRBJ2-5 and V is TRBV2; either TRBD1 or TRBD2 may fit D (6 bases each). V dropped 6 bases and J dropped 5 bases, with 22 bases sitting between them. Germline lookup yields CDR1 SNHLY and CDR2 FYNNEI. This CDR3 comprises 16 residues. For the CDR3, the DNA is TGTGCCAGCAGCACTCCCCTCCACGGGGGCGGGGAGACCCAGTACTTC. This gives the protein CASSTPLHGGGETQYF.

This clonotype showed up many times. V usage is TRBV11-3 and J usage is TRBJ2-5; no clear D. The CDR3 consists of 13 residues. V lost 1 base and J lost 5, with 8 bases in between. The germline gives CDR1 SGHNT, CDR2 YENEEA. The CDR3, as DNA: TGTGCCAGCAGCTTAGTATTTGGGGAGACCCAGTACTTC. It encodes CASSLVFGETQYF.

This clonotype was recorded at least ten times. V usage is TRBV6-1 and J usage is TRBJ2-6, with TRBD1 matching 9 bases. The germline V gene encodes CDR1 MNHNS and CDR2 SASEGT. Trimming took 4 bases from V and 2 from J; bases not matched to a gene: 0. CDR3 size: 15 residues. The CDR3: CASSGQGAGANVLTF. The CDR3 region has the DNA TGTGCCAGCAGTGGACAGGGGGCTGGGGCCAACGTCCTGACTTTC.

The chain uses TRBV6-1 and TRBJ1-1; unclear D gene. V was trimmed by 7 bases and J by 8 bases, leaving 17 bases between them. Germline CDR1 is MNHNS and CDR2 is SASEGT. The CDR3 runs to 13 residues. The CDR3, as DNA: TGTGCCAGCAAGGGCACCCTACTTTCGGAAGCTTTCTTT. This translates into CASKGTLLSEAFF.

This clonotype occurred many times. The gene calls are TRBV19 and TRBJ2-2; D is possibly TRBD2 (6 bases). CDR1 is LNHDA and CDR2 is SQIVND in the germline V gene (reference sequence). The V and J ends lost 6 bases and 1 base respectively, with 9 bases between them. This CDR3 contains 14 residues. CDR3 loop: CASSPGLNTGELFF. CDR3 nucleotide sequence: TGTGCCAGTAGCCCGGGACTGAACACCGGGGAGCTGTTTTTT.

The gene calls are TRBV6-1 and TRBJ1-3; weak D call: TRBD1 (5 bases). Germline CDR1 and CDR2: MNHNS and SASEGT. V was pared by 6 bases and J by 0 bases, with 15 bases between. The CDR3 contains 16 residues. CDR3 sequence: CASRRGLLYSGNTIYF. The CDR3 DNA reads as TGTGCCAGCAGGAGGGGACTACTCTACTCTGGAAACACCATATATTTT.

This clonotype was picked up many times. V gene TRBV30 combines with J gene TRBJ1-1; 7 bases line up with TRBD1. The ends lost 6 bases at V and 6 bases at J; junction bases unmatched: 10. Germline V CDR1 and CDR2: GTSNPN, SVGIG (reference sequence). CDR3 size: 13 residues. CDR3 residues: CACADRPWAEAFF. CDR3 in DNA: TGTGCCTGTGCGGACAGGCCCTGGGCTGAAGCTTTCTTT.

At least ten counts were recorded for this clonotype. The chain joins TRBV7-9 to TRBJ2-5; 15 nucleotides line up with TRBD2. This CDR3 is built from 17 residues. V was pared by 4 bases and J by 4 bases, with 7 bases of the junction left unmatched. Germline V gene lookup returns CDR1 SEHNR and CDR2 FQNEAQ (reference sequence). The CDR3 loop reads CASSSLGLAGGLETQYF. The CDR3 DNA follows: TGTGCCAGCAGCTCCTTGGGACTAGCGGGAGGTCTAGAGACCCAGTACTTC.

In this sample, this clonotype turned up many times. The CDR3 DNA reads TGTGCCAGCAGCCCGCCTTCGGGGCCCGACACTGAAGCTTTCTTT. Protein sequence: CASSPPSGPDTEAFF. The J gene is TRBJ1-1, the V gene TRBV6-1, with D possibly matching TRBD1 (5 bases). The germline CDR1 and CDR2 sequences are MNHNS and SASEGT. V lost 6 bases and J 3 bases, leaving 17 bases between the germline ends. The CDR3 consists of 15 residues.

The chain couples TRBV15 to TRBJ1-1; weak D call: TRBD1 (5 bases). V lost 5 bases to trimming and J lost 4 bases, with 14 bases between them. Per germline, CDR1 LNHNV and CDR2 YYDKDF (reference sequence). The CDR3 has 14 residues. The CDR3 region has the DNA TGTGCCACCAGCCCCGGGGCCGAGGTCACTGAAGCTTTCTTT. Amino acid sequence: CATSPGAEVTEAFF.

This clonotype appeared many times. The chain couples TRBV19 to TRBJ1-1, with a tentative D call TRBD1 (6 bases). Trimming left V 3 bases short and J 6 bases short, with 14 bases between. CDR1 LNHDA and CDR2 SQIVND come from the germline V gene (reference sequence). The CDR3 consists of 14 residues. Here the CDR3 reads CASSILGGQPEAFF. CDR3 in DNA: TGTGCCAGTAGTATTCTAGGGGGTCAGCCTGAAGCTTTCTTT.

V gene TRBV19 combines with J gene TRBJ2-2, with 7 bases fitting TRBD1. CDR1 LNHDA and CDR2 SQIVND come from the germline V gene (reference sequence). CDR3 length equals 16 residues. Unmatched junction bases numbered 9, after V lost 4 bases and J lost 4 bases. CDR3 DNA: TGTGCCAGTAGTACTGAACCGGGACAGACCACCGGGGAGCTGTTTTTT. This sequence encodes CASSTEPGQTTGELFF.